Given below is one T cell receptor beta chain in context. No antigen is known for it. The data are from a study of T cell responses to AZD1222 COVID-19 vaccine. Study-wide findings and caveats: Donors were chiefly white British, with a greater number of females, and clonal diversity was perhaps underestimated. Regions 160-218 and 743-854 held dominance among vaccine-associated CD4 TCRs, which spanned spike.

The CDR3 contains 15 residues. V shed 7 bases and J 4 bases; nucleotides not matched to a gene: 11. The germline gives CDR1 LNHDA, CDR2 SQIVND (reference sequence). Generated by immunoSEQ multiplex PCR, the TCRdb table keeps only in-frame clones and is missing some. Of around 120,000 clones listed, roughly 84% are singletons. The source is an adult who received the AZD1222 COVID-19 vaccine. The source was peripheral blood, collected 28 days after the second AZD1222 dose. V and J are TRBV19 and TRBJ2-3; 7 nucleotides agree with TRBD1. As DNA, the CDR3 is TGTGCCAGTACACAGACAGGGAATCGGGCAGATACGCAGTATTTT. Residues: CASTQTGNRADTQYF.